Listed here are 18 T cell receptor beta chains from one sample, sequenced in a study of blood T cell repertoires in COVID-19. Profiling relied on immunoSEQ multiplex PCR, and the TCRdb table lists in-frame clones only, not all of them. The repertoire consists of 200,000 to 250,000 clones, with around four fifths occurring once and the leading ten covering 4% to 6%. Material for sequencing was peripheral blood. All receptors derive from a woman aged 55-69 years who had recovered from COVID-19.

This clone has only a few counts. The CDR3, as DNA: TGTGCCAGCAGGACAGGGGGACCTCTGAGAGGAAACACCATATATTTT. Its protein product is CASRTGGPLRGNTIYF. The genes are TRBV2 and TRBJ1-3, with TRBD1 identical over 9 bases. The CDR3 is 16 residues long. After removal of 6 bases from V and 4 bases from J, the junction contained 10 bases not matched to a gene. Germline-derived CDR1 and CDR2 are SNHLY and FYNNEI.

The V gene is TRBV9, the J gene TRBJ2-1; D remains ambiguous. The CDR3 runs 11 residues. Per the germline V gene, CDR1 is SGDLS and CDR2 is YYNGEE. V lost 4 bases, J lost 5 bases, and 4 bases lay in between. The CDR3 coding sequence is TGTGCCAGCAGCCTTAACAATGAGCAGTTCTTC. It encodes CASSLNNEQFF.

The chain recombines TRBV20-1 with TRBJ2-1, with a weak D call TRBD2 (5 bases). V was shortened by 8 bases and J by 4 bases, with 9 bases between the two germline ends. The CDR3 has 11 residues. The germline gives CDR1 DFQATT, CDR2 SNEGSKA (reference sequence). CDR3 coding DNA: TGCAGTCCGGGGAAATACAATGAGCAGTTCTTC. It translates to CSPGKYNEQFF.

The V and J genes are TRBV5-1 and TRBJ1-1; D call uncertain. Looked up from germline, CDR1 is SGHRS and CDR2 is YFSETQ. The length of the CDR3 is 14 residues. Trimming left V 5 bases short and J 1 base short, with 12 bases between. CDR3 sequence (DNA): TGCGCCAGCAGTACAGCCCAACCGAACACTGAAGCTTTCTTT. Residues: CASSTAQPNTEAFF.

Remarks on this clone: An end of the junction differs from the germline gene, which may be a read error. The genes are TRBV7-7 and TRBJ2-1, with D possibly being TRBD1 (6 bases). The CDR3 is made up of 15 amino acids. CDR1 is SSHAT, CDR2 FNYEAQ, per germline (reference sequence). CDR3 nucleotides: TGTGCTAGCAGCTTAACAGACAGGCCCTACAATGAGCAGTTCTTC. This sequence encodes CASSLTDRPYNEQFF.

This rearrangement joins TRBV5-1 to TRBJ1-4; 9 bases agree with TRBD1. Germline V gene data show CDR1 as SGHRS and CDR2 as YFSETQ. The CDR3 is 15 residues long. V was clipped by 2 bases and J by 8 bases; unmatched bases: 7. CDR3 sequence reads: CASSLQGALPEKLFF. The DNA for the CDR3 is TGCGCCAGCAGCTTACAGGGGGCGCTGCCCGAAAAACTGTTTTTT.

This chain joins TRBV4-1 and TRBJ2-2; D unclear. Germline V gene lookup returns CDR1 MGHRA and CDR2 YSYEKL. The CDR3 runs 16 residues. V gave up 5 bases and J gave up 3 bases, with 16 bases separating them. CDR3 protein: CASSEQPPPHTGELFF. As DNA, the CDR3 is TGCGCCAGCAGCGAACAACCCCCGCCCCACACCGGGGAGCTGTTTTTT.

The chain joins TRBV6-5 to TRBJ2-5, with 7 nucleotides matching TRBD2. This CDR3 is 16 amino acids long. Germline V gene sequence: CDR1 MNHEY, CDR2 SVGAGI. Unmatched junction bases numbered 6, after V lost 2 bases and J lost 0 bases. In nucleotides, the CDR3 is TGTGCCAGCAGTTACGGGGGGGGTCCGGACCAAGAGACCCAGTACTTC. Encoded protein: CASSYGGGPDQETQYF.

The rearrangement uses TRBV7-9 and TRBJ2-1; 8 bases map to TRBD1. The trim removed 6 bases at V and 3 bases at J, leaving 10 bases unmatched. This CDR3 comprises 16 residues. Germline V gene data show CDR1 as SEHNR and CDR2 as FQNEAQ (reference sequence). CDR3: CASRTRRTGRYNEQFF. As DNA, the CDR3 is TGTGCCAGCAGAACTCGGCGGACAGGGCGCTACAATGAGCAGTTCTTC. Supplemented by reference TRBV7-9 and TRBJ2-1, the full variable domain reads DTGVSQNPRHKITKRGQNVTFRCDPISEHNRLYWYRQTLGQGPEFLTYFQNEAQLEKSRLLSDRFSAERPKGSFSTLEIQRTEQGDSAMYLCASRTRRTGRYNEQFFGPGTRLTVL.

The V call is TRBV9, the J call TRBJ1-2; a weak D match, TRBD1 (5 bases). Germline V CDR1 and CDR2: SGDLS, YYNGEE. V was clipped by 4 bases and J by 8 bases, with 12 bases between them. The CDR3 spans 12 residues. This CDR3 is CASSTSGGGYTF. The CDR3 bases are TGTGCCAGCAGCACCTCGGGGGGGGGCTACACCTTC.

J is TRBJ1-3 and V is TRBV25-1; 7 bases agree with TRBD1. The CDR3 runs 14 residues. V lost 4 bases and J lost 0; bases outside the gene matches: 0. CDR1 is MGHDK, CDR2 SYGVNS, per germline. CDR3 in amino acids: CASSAGGSGNTIYF. In DNA, the CDR3 is TGTGCCAGCAGTGCAGGGGGCTCTGGAAACACCATATATTTT.

In its sample, this clone was seen many times. The chain employs TRBV2 and TRBJ2-5; 11 bases line up with TRBD2. The CDR3 sequence is 18 residues long. Germline V gene lookup returns CDR1 SNHLY and CDR2 FYNNEI. The V and J ends lost 6 bases and 4 bases, in that order; junction bases with no gene match: 16. The CDR3 nucleotides are TGTGCCAGCAGCCGGGCTAGACTAGCGGGGACCCTCCGAGAGACCCAGTACTTC. This codes for CASSRARLAGTLRETQYF.

The chain couples TRBV3-1 (or the pseudogene TRBV3-2) to TRBJ2-5, with D possibly TRBD2 on 5 matching bases. V lost 2 bases and J lost 5, with 12 bases in between. This CDR3 contains 14 residues. Germline CDR1 reads LGHDT; CDR2 reads YNNKEL (reference sequence). The CDR3 loop reads CASSQWASRETQYF. The CDR3 DNA reads as TGTGCCAGCAGCCAATGGGCTAGCCGGGAGACCCAGTACTTC.

This clone was recorded only once. J is TRBJ2-3 and V is TRBV30, with D maybe TRBD1 (5 bases). Trimming left V 4 bases short and J 4 bases short, with 12 bases between. The germline gives CDR1 GTSNPN, CDR2 SVGIG (reference sequence). There are 13 residues in the CDR3. CDR3 sequence reads: CAWNKGLADTQYF. The CDR3 region has the DNA TGTGCCTGGAATAAGGGGCTGGCAGATACGCAGTATTTT.

The J gene is TRBJ2-3, the V gene TRBV29-1, with TRBD2 matching over 14 bases. In germline, CDR1 is SQVTM, CDR2 ANQGSEA. Trimming removed 8 bases from V and 6 bases from J; junction bases left unmatched: 7. The CDR3 contains 14 residues. The CDR3, as DNA: TGCAGCTTAAGGACTAGCGGGGGGCCTGATACGCAGTATTTT. The encoded protein is CSLRTSGGPDTQYF.

V is TRBV30 and J is TRBJ1-5; D is unclear. This CDR3 region has 15 residues. The V end lost 2 bases, the J end lost 2 bases, and 13 bases lay between the germline ends. Germline V gene lookup returns CDR1 GTSNPN and CDR2 SVGIG (reference sequence). The DNA of the CDR3 is TGTGCCTGGAGTAGAGGGTCCTACGGCAATCAGCCCCAGCATTTT. It translates to CAWSRGSYGNQPQHF.

The CDR3 coding sequence is TGTGCCAGTCACAGGGATTGGGGCGGGGAGCTGTTTTTT. Its translation: CASHRDWGGELFF. The chain combines TRBV2 with TRBJ2-2, with D perhaps matching TRBD1 (6 bases). The V gene's germline CDR1 is SNHLY and CDR2 FYNNEI. The CDR3 runs to 13 residues. The ends were cut back, 9 bases at V and 7 bases at J, with 15 bases in the middle.

J is TRBJ2-7 and V is TRBV20-1; TRBD2 might be the D (6 bases). CDR1 and CDR2 (germline): DFQATT, SNEGSKA (reference sequence). The CDR3 contains 11 residues. The V and J ends lost 5 bases and 5 bases respectively, with 10 bases between them. In nucleotides, the CDR3 is TGCAGTGCTCGACTAGACGACGAGCAGTACTTC. Translation: CSARLDDEQYF.